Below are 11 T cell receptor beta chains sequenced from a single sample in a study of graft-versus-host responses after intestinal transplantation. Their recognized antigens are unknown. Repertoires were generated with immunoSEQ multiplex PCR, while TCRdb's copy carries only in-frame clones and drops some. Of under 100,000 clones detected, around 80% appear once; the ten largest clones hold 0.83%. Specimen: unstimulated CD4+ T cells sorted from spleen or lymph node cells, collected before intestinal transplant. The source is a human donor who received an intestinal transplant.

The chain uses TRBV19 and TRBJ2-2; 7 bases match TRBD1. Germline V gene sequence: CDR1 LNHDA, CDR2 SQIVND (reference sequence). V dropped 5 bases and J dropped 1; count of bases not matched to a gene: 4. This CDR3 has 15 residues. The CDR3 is CASSYRGVNTGELFF. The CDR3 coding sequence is TGTGCCAGTAGTTACAGGGGAGTGAACACCGGGGAGCTGTTTTTT.

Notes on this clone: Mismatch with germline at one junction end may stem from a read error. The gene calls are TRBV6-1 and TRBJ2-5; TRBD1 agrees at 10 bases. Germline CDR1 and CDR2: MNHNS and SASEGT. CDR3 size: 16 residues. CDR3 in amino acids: CASTETGTGALETQYF. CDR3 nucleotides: TGTGCCAGCACTGAAACCGGGACAGGGGCATTGGAGACCCAGTACTTC.

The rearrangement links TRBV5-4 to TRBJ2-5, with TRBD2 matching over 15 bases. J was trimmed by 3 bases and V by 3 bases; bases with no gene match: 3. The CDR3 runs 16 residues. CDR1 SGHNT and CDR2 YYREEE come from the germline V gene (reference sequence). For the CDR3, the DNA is TGTGCCAGCAGCTCATGGACTAGCGGGGGGGAAGAGACCCAGTACTTC. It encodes CASSSWTSGGEETQYF.

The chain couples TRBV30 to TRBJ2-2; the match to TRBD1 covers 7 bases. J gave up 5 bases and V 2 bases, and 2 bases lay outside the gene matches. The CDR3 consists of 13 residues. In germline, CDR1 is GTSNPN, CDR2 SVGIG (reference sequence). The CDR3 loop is CAWSPGGTGELFF. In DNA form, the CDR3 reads TGTGCCTGGAGTCCAGGGGGAACCGGGGAGCTGTTTTTT.

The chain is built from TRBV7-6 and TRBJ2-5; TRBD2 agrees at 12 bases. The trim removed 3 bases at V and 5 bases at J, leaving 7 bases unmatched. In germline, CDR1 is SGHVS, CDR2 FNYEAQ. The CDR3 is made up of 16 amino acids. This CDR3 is CASSFGRLAGAETQYF. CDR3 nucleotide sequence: TGTGCCAGCAGCTTTGGGCGACTAGCGGGAGCCGAGACCCAGTACTTC.

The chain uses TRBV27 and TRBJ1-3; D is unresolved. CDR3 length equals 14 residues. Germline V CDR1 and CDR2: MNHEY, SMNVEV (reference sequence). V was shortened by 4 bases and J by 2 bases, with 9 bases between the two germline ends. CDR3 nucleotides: TGTGCCAGCAGTTCCACAGCAACTGGAAACACCATATATTTT. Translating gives CASSSTATGNTIYF.

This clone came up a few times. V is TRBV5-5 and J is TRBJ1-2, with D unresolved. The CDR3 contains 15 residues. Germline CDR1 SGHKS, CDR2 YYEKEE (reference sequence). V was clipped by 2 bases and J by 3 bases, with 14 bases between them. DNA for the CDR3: TGTGCCAGCAGCTTCGAGGGCAGATGGGACTATGGCTACACCTTC. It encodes CASSFEGRWDYGYTF.

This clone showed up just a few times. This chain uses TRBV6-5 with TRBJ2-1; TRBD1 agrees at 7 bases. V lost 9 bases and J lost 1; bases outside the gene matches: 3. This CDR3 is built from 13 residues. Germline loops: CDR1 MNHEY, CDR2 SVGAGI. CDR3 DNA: TGTGCCAGTACAGGGGTTTCCTACAATGAGCAGTTCTTC. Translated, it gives CASTGVSYNEQFF.

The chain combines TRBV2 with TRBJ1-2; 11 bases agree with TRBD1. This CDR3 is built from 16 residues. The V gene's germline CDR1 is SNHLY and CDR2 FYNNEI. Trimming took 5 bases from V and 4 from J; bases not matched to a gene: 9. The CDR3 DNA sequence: TGTGCCAGCAGTCCGGGACAGGGGGTATCTTCCTATGGCTACACCTTC. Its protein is CASSPGQGVSSYGYTF.

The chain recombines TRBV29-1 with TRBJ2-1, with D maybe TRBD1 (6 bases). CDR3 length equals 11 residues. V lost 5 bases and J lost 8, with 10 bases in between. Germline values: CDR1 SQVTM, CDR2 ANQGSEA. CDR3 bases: TGCAGCGTTTGGGGGCGGGATGAGCAGTTCTTC. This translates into CSVWGRDEQFF.

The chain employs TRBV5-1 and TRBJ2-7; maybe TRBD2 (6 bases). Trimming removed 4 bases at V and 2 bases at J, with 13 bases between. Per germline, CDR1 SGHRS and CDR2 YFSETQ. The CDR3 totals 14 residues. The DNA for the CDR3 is TGCGCCAGCAGCAAGGAGGGGCTAACCTACGAGCAGTACTTC. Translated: CASSKEGLTYEQYF.